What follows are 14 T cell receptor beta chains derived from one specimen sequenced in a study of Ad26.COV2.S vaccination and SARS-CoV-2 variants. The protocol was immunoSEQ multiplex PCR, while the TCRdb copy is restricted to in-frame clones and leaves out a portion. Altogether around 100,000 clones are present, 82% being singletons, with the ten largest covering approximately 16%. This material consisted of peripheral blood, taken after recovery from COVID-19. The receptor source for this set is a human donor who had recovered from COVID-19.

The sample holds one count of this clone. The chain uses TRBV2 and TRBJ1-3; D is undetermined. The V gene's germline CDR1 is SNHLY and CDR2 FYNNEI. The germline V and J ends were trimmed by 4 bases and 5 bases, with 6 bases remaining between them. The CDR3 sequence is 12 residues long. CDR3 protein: CASSGRRNTIYF. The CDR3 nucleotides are TGTGCCAGCAGTGGACGGAGAAACACCATATATTTT.

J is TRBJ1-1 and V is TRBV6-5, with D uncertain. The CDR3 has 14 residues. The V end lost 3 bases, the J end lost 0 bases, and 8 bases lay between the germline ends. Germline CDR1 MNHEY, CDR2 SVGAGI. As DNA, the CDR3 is TGTGCCAGCAGTTATTCCAGGATGAACACTGAAGCTTTCTTT. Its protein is CASSYSRMNTEAFF.

CDR3 DNA sequence: TGCAGTGCTAGCGGACCGCAGCCCCAGCATTTT. This translates into CSASGPQPQHF. The rearrangement uses TRBV20-1 and TRBJ1-5; D ambiguous. Germline lookup yields CDR1 DFQATT and CDR2 SNEGSKA (reference sequence). This CDR3 has 11 amino acids. Trimming removed 3 bases from V and 7 bases from J, with 7 bases in between.

DNA for the CDR3: TGTGCCAGCAGCCGCGACCTAACTGAAGCTTTCTTT. It codes for CASSRDLTEAFF. The V gene is TRBV7-9, the J gene TRBJ1-1; D ambiguous. The V end lost 5 bases, the J end lost 5 bases, and 9 bases lay between the germline ends. Germline V gene data show CDR1 as SEHNR and CDR2 as FQNEAQ (reference sequence). CDR3 length: 12 amino acids.

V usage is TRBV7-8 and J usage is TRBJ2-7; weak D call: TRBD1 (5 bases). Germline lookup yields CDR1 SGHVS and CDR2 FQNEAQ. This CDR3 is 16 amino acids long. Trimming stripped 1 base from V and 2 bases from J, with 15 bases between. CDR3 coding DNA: TGTGCCAGCAGCTTAGGTCGCCGGACACGAACCTACGAGCAGTACTTC. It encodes CASSLGRRTRTYEQYF.

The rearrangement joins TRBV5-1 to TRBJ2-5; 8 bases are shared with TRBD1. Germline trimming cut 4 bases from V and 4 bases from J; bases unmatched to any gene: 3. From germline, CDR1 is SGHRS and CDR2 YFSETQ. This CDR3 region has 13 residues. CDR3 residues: CASSGGQVETQYF. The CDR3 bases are TGCGCCAGCAGCGGGGGACAGGTAGAGACCCAGTACTTC.

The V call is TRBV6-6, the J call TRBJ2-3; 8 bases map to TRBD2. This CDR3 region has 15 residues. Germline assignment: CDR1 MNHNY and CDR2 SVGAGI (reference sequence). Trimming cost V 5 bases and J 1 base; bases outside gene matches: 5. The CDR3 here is CASSPGGRGTDTQYF. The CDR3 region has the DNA TGTGCCAGCAGTCCGGGAGGGCGGGGCACAGATACGCAGTATTTT.

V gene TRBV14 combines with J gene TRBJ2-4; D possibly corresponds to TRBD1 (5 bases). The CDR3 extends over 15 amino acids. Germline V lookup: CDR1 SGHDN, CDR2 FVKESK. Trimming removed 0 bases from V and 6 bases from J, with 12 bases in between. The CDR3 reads CASSQDLGVRNIQYF. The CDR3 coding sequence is TGTGCCAGCAGCCAAGATCTAGGGGTGAGAAACATTCAGTACTTC.

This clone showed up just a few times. The CDR3 sequence: CASSLFRDEAFF. CDR3 nucleotides: TGTGCCAGCAGCTTGTTCAGGGATGAAGCTTTCTTT. This sequence joins TRBV5-4 and TRBJ1-1, with D maybe TRBD1 (5 bases). The CDR3 sequence is 12 residues long. Trimming stripped 1 base from V and 7 bases from J, with 8 bases between. CDR1 and CDR2 (germline): SGHNT, YYREEE (reference sequence).

CDR3 protein: CASSRYRVPNTGELFF. The CDR3 DNA sequence: TGTGCCAGCAGCCGCTACCGGGTCCCGAACACCGGGGAGCTGTTTTTT. The rearrangement uses TRBV7-3 and TRBJ2-2, with unresolved D. V was clipped by 5 bases and J by 0 bases, with 13 bases between them. Germline loops: CDR1 SGHTA, CDR2 FQGTGA. CDR3 length equals 16 residues.

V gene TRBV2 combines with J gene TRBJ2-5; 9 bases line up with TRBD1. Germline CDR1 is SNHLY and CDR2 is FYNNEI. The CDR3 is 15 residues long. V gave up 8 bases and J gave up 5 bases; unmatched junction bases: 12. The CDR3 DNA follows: TGTGCCAGCCCACCGGACAGGGGAGTTCGGGAGACCCAGTACTTC. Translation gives CASPPDRGVRETQYF.

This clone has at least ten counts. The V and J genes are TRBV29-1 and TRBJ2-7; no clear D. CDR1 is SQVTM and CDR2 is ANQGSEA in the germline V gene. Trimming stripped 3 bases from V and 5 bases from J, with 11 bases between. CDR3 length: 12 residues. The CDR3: CSVEGPGDEQYF. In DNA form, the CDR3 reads TGCAGCGTTGAGGGTCCCGGCGACGAGCAGTACTTC.

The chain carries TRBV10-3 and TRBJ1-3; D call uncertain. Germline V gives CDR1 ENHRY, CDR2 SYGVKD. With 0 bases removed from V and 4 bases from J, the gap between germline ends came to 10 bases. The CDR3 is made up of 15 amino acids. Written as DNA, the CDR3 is TGTGCCATCAGTGAGTCGTGGCGGGGAGGAAACACCATATATTTT. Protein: CAISESWRGGNTIYF.

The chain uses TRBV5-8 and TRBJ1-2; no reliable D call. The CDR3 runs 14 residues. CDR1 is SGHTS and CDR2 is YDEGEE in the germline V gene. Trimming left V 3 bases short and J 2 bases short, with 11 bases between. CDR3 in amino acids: CASSSRRQNYGYTF. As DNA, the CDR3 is TGTGCCAGCAGCTCCCGGCGCCAGAACTATGGCTACACCTTC.